This T cell receptor beta chain stems from a study of beta chain features in type 1 diabetes. Study-wide findings and caveats: Type 1 diabetes patients had moderately but significantly shorter TCRB CDR3s in all four CD4+ subsets.

Germline trimming cut 2 bases from V and 3 bases from J; bases unmatched to any gene: 2. The CDR3 is 15 amino acids. In germline, CDR1 is SGHTA, CDR2 FQGNSA. For this clone: What it binds is not known.

The investigators reverse transcribed all of the isolated RNA, so they sequenced expressed TCRB transcripts. Produced via immunoSEQ multiplex PCR; TCRdb's table is partial and in-frame only. The top ten hold approximately 0.09% of the sample, which has around 150,000 clones, roughly 59% seen once. A CD45RO/CCR7/CD25/CD127/CD95/CD27 panel sorted naive, central memory, regulatory and stem cell-like memory CD4+ cells. The TCR comes from a man aged 30 to 39 with type 1 diabetes. Sequenced input: naive CD4+ T cells from blood. The chain has TRBV7-2 and TRBJ2-1; 9 bases agree with TRBD1. For the CDR3, the DNA is TGTGCCAGCAGCTTACCGGGACAGGGCTACAATGAGCAGTTCTTC. It specifies CASSLPGQGYNEQFF.